One sample yielded the 27 T cell receptor beta chains listed below, sequenced in a study of shared clonotypes between healthy human individuals. TCRdb's copy holds only in-frame clones and misses some; the assay was immunoSEQ multiplex PCR. The sample records roughly 2.4 million clones, almost 96% being singletons. Sequencing was done on a sample of naive CD4+ T cells sorted from blood. Subset meaning: CD45RA+ positively selected. These receptor sequences come from a man between 18 and 35 years old in good health.

The genes are TRBV9 and TRBJ2-5; possibly TRBD1 or TRBD2 for D (5 bases each). With 0 bases removed from V and 9 bases from J, the gap between germline ends came to 15 bases. Germline values: CDR1 SGDLS, CDR2 YYNGEE. This CDR3 has 14 residues. The CDR3 DNA follows: TGTGCCAGCAGCGTAGACCCTGAGGTGGGGGCCCAGTACTTC. Translated, it gives CASSVDPEVGAQYF. Using reference TRBV9 and TRBJ2-5 for the parts outside the CDR3, the full variable domain is DSGVTQTPKHLITATGQRVTLRCSPRSGDLSVYWYQQSLDQGLQFLIQYYNGEERAKGNILERFSAQQFPDLHSELNLSSLELGDSALYFCASSVDPEVGAQYFGPGTRLLVL.

The chain has TRBV2 and TRBJ2-2; TRBD2 matches at 8 bases. V lost 6 bases to trimming and J lost 7 bases; unmatched junction nucleotides: 7. The CDR3 is 14 amino acids. CDR1 and CDR2 (germline): SNHLY, FYNNEI. CDR3 in DNA: TGTGCCAGCAGGCCGGGAGGGCCGGTCGGGGAGCTGTTTTTT. Residues: CASRPGGPVGELFF.

The chain joins TRBV5-1 to TRBJ1-4, with TRBD1 matching 8 bases. The CDR3 spans 15 residues. Per the germline V gene, CDR1 is SGHRS and CDR2 is YFSETQ. With V trimmed by 2 bases and J by 4 bases, 4 bases remained unmatched. The CDR3 loop is CASSLETGDNEKLFF. CDR3 bases: TGCGCCAGCAGCTTAGAGACAGGGGATAATGAAAAACTGTTTTTT.

The chain links TRBV5-1 to TRBJ2-7; TRBD2 matches 10 bases. Germline values: CDR1 SGHRS, CDR2 YFSETQ. This CDR3 has 15 amino acids. J was trimmed by 2 bases and V by 7 bases; bases with no gene match: 9. The CDR3, as DNA: TGCGCCAGCTGGAGGGGGGGACTAGCGCCCTACGAGCAGTACTTC. Translated: CASWRGGLAPYEQYF.

Points on this clone: The germline gene is not matched at one end of the junction; a read error may be the cause. The V and J genes are TRBV7-7 and TRBJ1-6; 8 positions match TRBD1. Germline values: CDR1 SSHAT, CDR2 FNYEAQ (reference sequence). There are 15 residues in the CDR3. The CDR3 sequence: CASSEPGQDGSPLHF. The CDR3 DNA is TGTGCTAGCAGCGAACCGGGACAGGACGGTTCACCCCTCCACTTT.

The rearrangement uses TRBV14 and TRBJ2-7, with D unresolved. The CDR3 length is 11 residues. CDR1 SGHDN and CDR2 FVKESK come from the germline V gene. Trimming stripped 6 bases from V and 6 bases from J, with 9 bases between. CDR3 protein: CASSHNSEQYF. The CDR3 DNA reads as TGTGCCAGCAGTCATAATTCCGAGCAGTACTTC.

The chain joins TRBV4-1 to TRBJ1-1; 9 bases map to TRBD1. After removal of 4 bases from V and 0 bases from J, the junction contained 9 bases not matched to a gene. The CDR3 is 17 amino acids. The V gene's germline CDR1 is MGHRA and CDR2 YSYEKL. Here the CDR3 reads CASSPWAGTGLNTEAFF. The CDR3, as DNA: TGCGCCAGCAGCCCCTGGGCCGGGACAGGGTTGAACACTGAAGCTTTCTTT.

This chain links TRBV4-3 with TRBJ1-4; 7 bases line up with TRBD1. After removal of 0 bases from V and 10 bases from J, the junction contained 8 bases not matched to a gene. The CDR3 covers 15 residues. Germline V gives CDR1 LGHNA, CDR2 YSLEER. CDR3 sequence: CASSQDWQGGVKLFF. DNA for the CDR3: TGCGCCAGCAGCCAAGATTGGCAGGGGGGCGTAAAACTGTTTTTT.

V gene TRBV5-1 combines with J gene TRBJ2-4, with a weak D call TRBD1 (7 bases). Germline values: CDR1 SGHRS, CDR2 YFSETQ. The CDR3 extends over 18 amino acids. Trimming cost V 1 base and J 0 bases, with 17 bases left between them. CDR3 in amino acids: CASSLSPAGQLAKNIQYF. In nucleotides, the CDR3 is TGCGCCAGCAGCTTGAGTCCGGCGGGACAGCTAGCCAAAAACATTCAGTACTTC.

This sequence joins TRBV5-1 and TRBJ1-5; 9 bases match TRBD1. Germline CDR1 SGHRS, CDR2 YFSETQ. The CDR3 has 17 residues. Trimming cost V 0 bases and J 4 bases; bases outside gene matches: 8. The CDR3 reads CASSLDPGTGNNQPQHF. The CDR3 region has the DNA TGCGCCAGCAGCTTGGACCCCGGGACAGGGAATAATCAGCCCCAGCATTTT. Using reference TRBV5-1 and TRBJ1-5 for the parts outside the CDR3, the full variable domain is KAGVTQTPRYLIKTRGQQVTLSCSPISGHRSVSWYQQTPGQGLQFLFEYFSETQRNKGNFPGRFSGRQFSNSRSEMNVSTLELGDSALYLCASSLDPGTGNNQPQHFGDGTRLSIL.

V gene TRBV19 combines with J gene TRBJ2-7; 7 nucleotides align to TRBD1. V trimming: 4 bases; J trimming: 6 bases; junction bases outside the gene matches: 6. The CDR3 has 13 residues. Germline CDR1 LNHDA, CDR2 SQIVND (reference sequence). The CDR3 sequence: CASSTKTGLEQYF. CDR3 bases: TGTGCCAGTAGTACTAAGACAGGGCTCGAGCAGTACTTC. Using reference TRBV19 and TRBJ2-7 for the parts outside the CDR3, the full variable domain is DGGITQSPKYLFRKEGQNVTLSCEQNLNHDAMYWYRQDPGQGLRLIYYSQIVNDFQKGDIAEGYSVSREKKESFPLTVTSAQKNPTAFYLCASSTKTGLEQYFGPGTRLTVT.

The gene calls are TRBV19 and TRBJ2-3, with D perhaps TRBD1 or TRBD2 (5 bases each). Trimming removed 6 bases from V and 0 bases from J, with 16 bases in between. Per the germline V gene, CDR1 is LNHDA and CDR2 is SQIVND (reference sequence). The CDR3 is made up of 16 amino acids. The CDR3: CASSWDVGSSTDTQYF. The DNA for the CDR3 is TGTGCCAGTAGCTGGGACGTCGGCTCTAGCACAGATACGCAGTATTTT.

The chain links TRBV27 to TRBJ1-1, with 9 bases aligning to TRBD1. The CDR3 covers 14 residues. The V gene end was trimmed by 3 bases and the J gene end by 6 bases; junction bases not matched to a gene: 5. Per germline, CDR1 MNHEY and CDR2 SMNVEV (reference sequence). CDR3 bases: TGTGCCAGCAGTTTGGGGACAGGGCGGGCTGAAGCTTTCTTT. This codes for CASSLGTGRAEAFF.

The genes are TRBV9 and TRBJ2-5; D possibly corresponds to TRBD1 (6 bases). V was clipped by 0 bases and J by 5 bases, with 14 bases between them. Germline CDR1 is SGDLS and CDR2 is YYNGEE. The CDR3 runs 15 residues. CDR3 nucleotides: TGTGCCAGCAGCGTAGAGAGTCAGGGGATGGAGACCCAGTACTTC. This translates into CASSVESQGMETQYF.

This clone was recorded only once. J is TRBJ2-7 and V is TRBV6-1; 8 bases fit TRBD2. The trim removed 4 bases at V and 5 bases at J, leaving 13 bases unmatched. The CDR3 covers 16 residues. Germline loops: CDR1 MNHNS, CDR2 SASEGT. The CDR3 loop reads CASSASKSAGADEQYF. DNA of the CDR3: TGTGCCAGCAGTGCTTCGAAGTCAGCGGGGGCGGACGAGCAGTACTTC.

The chain joins TRBV6-6 to TRBJ2-2, with a possible D match to TRBD1 (6 bases). V lost 2 bases to trimming and J lost 5 bases, with 6 bases between them. Per the germline V gene, CDR1 is MNHNY and CDR2 is SVGAGI (reference sequence). The CDR3 contains 13 residues. Here the CDR3 reads CASSYTGTGELFF. In nucleotides, the CDR3 is TGTGCCAGCAGTTACACAGGGACCGGGGAGCTGTTTTTT.

This clone came up a few times. The J gene is TRBJ1-2, the V gene TRBV7-9; D unclear. The ends were cut back, 5 bases at V and 3 bases at J, with 16 bases in the middle. The CDR3 spans 15 residues. Germline V gene sequence: CDR1 SEHNR, CDR2 FQNEAQ (reference sequence). The DNA for the CDR3 is TGTGCCAGCAGCCCCCCCGGCCGGTTTGACTATGGCTACACCTTC. This translates into CASSPPGRFDYGYTF.

The genes are TRBV19 and TRBJ2-7, with 9 bases fitting TRBD1. Germline V gene lookup returns CDR1 LNHDA and CDR2 SQIVND (reference sequence). J lost 6 bases, V lost 4 bases, and 10 bases had no gene match. CDR3 length: 15 residues. Here the CDR3 reads CASSTRGQGMGEQYF. CDR3 sequence (DNA): TGTGCCAGTAGTACCCGCGGACAGGGGATGGGCGAGCAGTACTTC. The entire variable domain, with the rest obtained from reference TRBV19 and TRBJ2-7, is as follows: DGGITQSPKYLFRKEGQNVTLSCEQNLNHDAMYWYRQDPGQGLRLIYYSQIVNDFQKGDIAEGYSVSREKKESFPLTVTSAQKNPTAFYLCASSTRGQGMGEQYFGPGTRLTVT.

The gene calls are TRBV6-5 and TRBJ1-2; D is ambiguous. Germline CDR1 MNHEY, CDR2 SVGAGI. Trimming removed 8 bases from V and 4 bases from J, with 14 bases in between. There are 13 residues in the CDR3. The CDR3 DNA reads TGTGCCAGCGAGGCGCCCTTATTCTATGGCTACACCTTC. Translating gives CASEAPLFYGYTF.

The count of this clone is one. The chain uses TRBV10-3 and TRBJ1-1, with 8 bases identical to TRBD1. CDR3 size: 16 residues. Germline loops: CDR1 ENHRY, CDR2 SYGVKD. J was trimmed by 7 bases and V by 4 bases; bases with no gene match: 14. This chain's CDR3 is CAISGPKTGDLDEAFF. CDR3 coding DNA: TGTGCCATCAGTGGGCCCAAGACAGGGGATTTAGATGAAGCTTTCTTT.

In this sample, this clone turned up once. This sequence joins TRBV18 and TRBJ2-7, with D uncertain. CDR3 size: 13 residues. Trimming stripped 0 bases from V and 7 bases from J, with 10 bases between. The germline gives CDR1 KGHSH, CDR2 LQKENI. The CDR3 DNA follows: TGTGCCAGCTCACCACCGAGCGTAATTGAGCAGTACTTC. Protein: CASSPPSVIEQYF.

The count of this clone is one. The J gene is TRBJ2-7, the V gene TRBV9; the D gene is possibly TRBD1 (5 bases). This CDR3 is 14 amino acids long. V was pared by 0 bases and J by 6 bases, with 13 bases between. Germline values: CDR1 SGDLS, CDR2 YYNGEE. The CDR3 bases are TGTGCCAGCAGCGTAGTAGCCCAGGGAAGCGAGCAGTACTTC. This encodes CASSVVAQGSEQYF.

This rearrangement joins TRBV5-1 to TRBJ2-7, with 10 positions matching TRBD1. CDR3 size: 13 residues. The V gene end was trimmed by 1 base and the J gene end by 6 bases; junction bases not matched to a gene: 1. Germline V lookup: CDR1 SGHRS, CDR2 YFSETQ. The CDR3 protein is CASSLRDRGEQYF. CDR3 coding DNA: TGCGCCAGCAGCTTGAGGGACAGGGGCGAGCAGTACTTC.

About this clone itself: The sample holds other DNA sequences that translate to the same CDR3. This chain uses TRBV30 with TRBJ2-3; tentatively, D is TRBD2 (6 bases). Trimming removed 3 bases from V and 0 bases from J, with 10 bases in between. This CDR3 is built from 14 residues. The germline V gene has CDR1 GTSNPN and CDR2 SVGIG (reference sequence). The CDR3 coding sequence is TGTGCCTGGAGGGGTCTAGCGAGCACAGATACGCAGTATTTT. Residues: CAWRGLASTDTQYF. Filled out from reference TRBV30 and TRBJ2-3, the complete variable domain reads SQTIHQWPATLVQPVGSPLSLECTVEGTSNPNLYWYRQAAGRGLQLLFYSVGIGQISSEVPQNLSASRPQDRQFILSSKKLLLSDSGFYLCAWRGLASTDTQYFGPGTRLTVL.

The rearrangement uses TRBV27 and TRBJ1-1, with D maybe TRBD1 (6 bases). The CDR3 extends over 14 amino acids. V was trimmed by 3 bases and J by 3 bases, leaving 11 bases between them. Germline values: CDR1 MNHEY, CDR2 SMNVEV (reference sequence). The CDR3 loop is CASSLQGWDTEAFF. CDR3 coding DNA: TGTGCCAGCAGTTTGCAGGGGTGGGACACTGAAGCTTTCTTT.

The chain joins TRBV4-1 to TRBJ2-3; 7 nucleotides line up with TRBD2. The CDR3 covers 16 residues. The junction had 8 bases not matched to a gene; V was cut back by 3 bases and J by 2 bases. Germline CDR1 and CDR2: MGHRA and YSYEKL. The CDR3 loop reads CASSQLERGYTDTQYF. CDR3 DNA: TGCGCCAGCAGCCAGTTAGAGCGGGGCTACACAGATACGCAGTATTTT.

CDR3 amino acids: CSASSGGFQFF. CDR3 DNA sequence: TGCAGTGCTAGTAGCGGGGGGTTTCAGTTCTTC. The genes are TRBV20-1 and TRBJ2-1, with 10 bases fitting TRBD2. In germline, CDR1 is DFQATT, CDR2 SNEGSKA (reference sequence). This CDR3 region has 11 residues. With V trimmed by 3 bases and J by 13 bases, 3 bases remained unmatched.